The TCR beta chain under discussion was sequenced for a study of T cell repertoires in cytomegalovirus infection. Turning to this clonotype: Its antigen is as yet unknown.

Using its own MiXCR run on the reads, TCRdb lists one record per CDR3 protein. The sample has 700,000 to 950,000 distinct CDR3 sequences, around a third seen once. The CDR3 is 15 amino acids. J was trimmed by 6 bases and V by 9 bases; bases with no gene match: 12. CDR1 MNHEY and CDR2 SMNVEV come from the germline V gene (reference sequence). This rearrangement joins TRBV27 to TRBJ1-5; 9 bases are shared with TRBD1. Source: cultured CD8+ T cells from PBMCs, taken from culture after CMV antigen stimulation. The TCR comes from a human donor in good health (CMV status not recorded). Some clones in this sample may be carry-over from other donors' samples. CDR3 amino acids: CASRYGGTGFQPQHF. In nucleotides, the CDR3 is TGTGCCAGTAGGTACGGGGGGACAGGGTTTCAGCCCCAGCATTTT.